These T cell receptor beta chains were read from a single sample in a study of blood T cell repertoires in COVID-19. Assay used: immunoSEQ multiplex PCR; TCRdb lists only in-frame clones, some missing. In the table there are about 180,000 clones, 87% of which are singletons. Sequencing was performed on peripheral blood. The receptors here all came from a woman in her 70s with COVID-19, enrolled during active disease. The conserved cysteine and the conserved F or W are not part of the CDR3 here. The order of the fields is J gene, V gene, D gene, CDR3 length, CDR3 protein. D genes are given only for firm matches.

TRBJ2-3	TRBV3-1/TRBV3-2	TRBD2	12	ASSLAGGPDTQY
TRBJ1-5	TRBV28	NA	14	ASSLFFRNSNQPQH
TRBJ2-7	TRBV6-5	NA	11	AGGAAYGYEQY
TRBJ1-4	TRBV3-1/TRBV3-2	TRBD1	12	ASSQATGDEKLF
TRBJ2-3	TRBV6-4	NA	12	ASSVGSGTDTQY
TRBJ2-3	TRBV10-3	NA	14	AISGSGSGYTDTQY
TRBJ1-2	TRBV5-6	NA	14	ASSFGTSGGLYGYT
TRBJ1-2	TRBV7-3	TRBD1	10	ASSTGDSSLT
TRBJ2-5	TRBV19	NA	12	ASSPRRRGETQY
TRBJ1-2	TRBV28	NA	12	ASSWSRVDYGYT
TRBJ2-5	TRBV9	NA	13	ASSVGTNTQETQY
TRBJ1-1	TRBV30	NA	10	AWSTPPSNAF
TRBJ1-2	TRBV12-3/TRBV12-4	NA	10	ASRQGDYGYT
TRBJ2-5	TRBV9	TRBD2	14	ASSGGLAGGIETQY
TRBJ1-2	TRBV25-1	TRBD1	12	ASSGQGTNYGYT
TRBJ1-2	TRBV19	TRBD1	13	ASSPGTGAARGYT
TRBJ1-5	TRBV19	NA	7	ATGEPQH
TRBJ2-1	TRBV10-2	TRBD1	13	ASKVWDSLHNEQF
TRBJ1-1	TRBV11-3	NA	11	ASSLEANTEAF
TRBJ1-4	TRBV3-1/TRBV3-2	NA	13	ASSQVTATNEKLF
TRBJ2-7	TRBV7-6	TRBD2	12	ASTRSGRASEQY
TRBJ1-2	TRBV5-1	NA	13	ASSENYGQGNGYT
TRBJ1-4	TRBV2	NA	11	ASSEVQNEKLF
TRBJ2-3	TRBV7-9	TRBD2	14	ASSLGTSGRGNTQY
TRBJ2-1	TRBV3-1/TRBV3-2	NA	14	ASSQDLASSYNEQF
TRBJ2-1	TRBV3-1/TRBV3-2	TRBD1	14	ASSQDGGTGVNEQF
TRBJ2-7	TRBV28	NA	13	ASSRTGYFSYEQY
TRBJ1-1	TRBV19	NA	11	ASTFRVNTEAF
TRBJ1-2	TRBV6-5	TRBD1	10	ASIRQGVGYT
TRBJ1-4	TRBV19	NA	10	ASLGFGEKLF
TRBJ1-2	TRBV28	TRBD1	11	ASSREGAGGYT
TRBJ1-1	TRBV29-1	NA	9	SVTGSTEAF
TRBJ2-7	TRBV7-3	NA	12	ASSPRGANGEQY